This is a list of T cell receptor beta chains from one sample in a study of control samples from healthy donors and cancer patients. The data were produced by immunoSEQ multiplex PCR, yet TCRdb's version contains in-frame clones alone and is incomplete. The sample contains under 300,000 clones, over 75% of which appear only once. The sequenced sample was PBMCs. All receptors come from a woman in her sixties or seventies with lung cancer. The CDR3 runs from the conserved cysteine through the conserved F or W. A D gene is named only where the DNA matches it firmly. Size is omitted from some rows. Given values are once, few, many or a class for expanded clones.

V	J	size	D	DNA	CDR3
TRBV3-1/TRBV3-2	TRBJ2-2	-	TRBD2	TGTGCCAGCAGCCAAGATGCCGGGAGGGCCGGGGAGCTGTTTTTT	CASSQDAGRAGELFF
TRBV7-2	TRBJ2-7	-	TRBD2	TGTGCCAGCAGCTCCCTGTGGGGGAGGGCCTACGAGCAGTACTTC	CASSSLWGRAYEQYF
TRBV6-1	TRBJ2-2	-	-	TGTGCCAGCAGTGAATGGGGGGTTACCGGGGAGCTGTTTTTT	CASSEWGVTGELFF
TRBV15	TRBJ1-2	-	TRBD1	TGTGCCACCAGCAGAAACGGACAGGGCGGTGGCTACACCTTC	CATSRNGQGGGYTF
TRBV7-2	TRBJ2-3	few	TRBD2	TGTGCCAGCAGCGGGCCAGCGGGGGGGAGAACGTCTAGCACAGATACGCAGTATTTT	CASSGPAGGRTSSTDTQYF
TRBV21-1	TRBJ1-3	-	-	TGTGCCAGCAGCGGAGGCGAGAGCGTTGGAAACACCATATATTTT	CASSGGESVGNTIYF
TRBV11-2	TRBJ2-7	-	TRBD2	TGTGCCAGCAGCTGGTATAGGACTAGCAGCCCCTACGAGCAGTACTTC	CASSWYRTSSPYEQYF
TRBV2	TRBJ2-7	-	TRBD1	TGTGCCAGCAGTATCGGACAGGGCGAGGAGCAGTACTTC	CASSIGQGEEQYF
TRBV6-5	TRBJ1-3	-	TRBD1	TGTGCCAGCAGCGCCCTGACAGGGAATGGAAACACCATATATTTT	CASSALTGNGNTIYF
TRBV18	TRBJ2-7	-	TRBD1	TGTGCCAGCTCACCCCGACAGGGGACCTCCTACGAGCAGTACTTC	CASSPRQGTSYEQYF
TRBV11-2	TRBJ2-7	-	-	TGTGCCAGCAGCTTTGGGACATCCGAGCAGTACTTC	CASSFGTSEQYF
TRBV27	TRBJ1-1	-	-	TGTGCCAGCAGTTCAATTTACCCCAAAGAAGCTTTCTTT	CASSSIYPKEAFF
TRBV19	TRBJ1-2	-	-	TGTGCCACTTCCAGAGGCAGGGCGGATGGCTACACCTTC	CATSRGRADGYTF
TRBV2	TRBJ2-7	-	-	TGTGCCAGCAGTAGAACGCAGGTCTCCTACGAGCAGTACTTC	CASSRTQVSYEQYF